This T cell receptor beta chain stems from a study of blood T cell repertoires in COVID-19. In the study overall: Sample material is recorded as cDNA or gDNA derived from T cells, B-cell-depleted T cells, or PBMCs.

Seattle patients were enrolled during active infection and followed longitudinally. The method was immunoSEQ multiplex PCR; TCRdb's version includes in-frame clones alone and lacks a portion of them. Of about 200,000 clones in the sample, about 88% were seen once. J lost 0 bases, V lost 4 bases, and 6 bases had no gene match. Germline V gene data show CDR1 as MNHEY and CDR2 as SMNVEV (reference sequence). This CDR3 comprises 16 residues. In this sample, this clone turned up once. This sequence joins TRBV27 and TRBJ1-1; 9 bases match TRBD1. The sequenced sample was peripheral blood. This TCR derives from a man aged 45 to 65 with COVID-19, enrolled during active disease. For the CDR3, the DNA is TGTGCCAGCAGTTCTAACCGGGACAGGGTGAACACTGAAGCTTTCTTT. Amino acid sequence: CASSSNRDRVNTEAFF.